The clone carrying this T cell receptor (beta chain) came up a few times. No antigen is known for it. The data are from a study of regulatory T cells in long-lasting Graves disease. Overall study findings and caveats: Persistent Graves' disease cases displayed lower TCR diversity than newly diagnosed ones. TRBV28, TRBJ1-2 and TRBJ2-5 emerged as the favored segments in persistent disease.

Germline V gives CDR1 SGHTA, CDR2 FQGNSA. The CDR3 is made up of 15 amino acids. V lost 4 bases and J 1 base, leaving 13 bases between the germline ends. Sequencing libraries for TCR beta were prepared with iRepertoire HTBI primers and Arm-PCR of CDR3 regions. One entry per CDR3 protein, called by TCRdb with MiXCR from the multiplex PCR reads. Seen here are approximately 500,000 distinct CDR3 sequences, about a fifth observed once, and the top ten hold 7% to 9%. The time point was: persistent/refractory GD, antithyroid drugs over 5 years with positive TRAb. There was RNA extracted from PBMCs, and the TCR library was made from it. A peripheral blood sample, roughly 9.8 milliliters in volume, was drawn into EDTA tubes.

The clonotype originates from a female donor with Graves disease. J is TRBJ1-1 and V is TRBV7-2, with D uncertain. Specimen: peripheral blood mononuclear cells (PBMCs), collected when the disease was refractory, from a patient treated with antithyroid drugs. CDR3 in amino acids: CASSSLVEANTEAFF. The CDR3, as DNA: TGTGCCAGCAGCTCCCTTGTCGAGGCGAACACTGAAGCTTTCTTT. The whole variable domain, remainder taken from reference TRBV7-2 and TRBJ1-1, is GAGVSQSPSNKVTEKGKDVELRCDPISGHTALYWYRQSLGQGLEFLIYFQGNSAPDKSGLPSDRFSAERTGGSVSTLTIQRTQQEDSAVYLCASSSLVEANTEAFFGQGTRLTVV.